These T cell receptor beta chains were read from a single sample in a study of T cells in Graves' hyperthyroidism and ophthalmopathy. TCRdb fed the multiplex PCR reads into MiXCR, producing one record per CDR3 protein. The table records under 750,000 distinct CDR3 sequences, roughly 20% of them present only once. The sequenced material came from blood. The receptor source for this set is a woman in her fifties or sixties with Graves' hyperthyroidism that later progressed to Graves' ophthalmopathy. CDR3s include the opening cysteine and the closing phenylalanine or tryptophan. A D gene is named only where the DNA matches it firmly. Clone size is shown for a subset of rows, as once, few, many or a class of expanded clone.

CDR3aa,CDR3nt,len,j_gene,abundance,d_gene,v_gene
CASSPAGTGSQETQYF,TGCGCCAGCAGCCCCGCCGGGACAGGGAGCCAAGAGACCCAGTACTTC,16,TRBJ2-5,once,TRBD1,TRBV4-1
CASSPDRLGNQPQHF,TGTGCCAGTTCTCCAGATAGGTTGGGCAATCAGCCCCAGCATTTT,15,TRBJ1-5,few,-,TRBV19
CSVEGVSTYYEQYF,TGCAGCGTTGAAGGGGTTTCCACGTACTACGAGCAGTACTTC,14,TRBJ2-7,-,-,TRBV29-1
CASSVTGTGGYTEAFF,TGCGCCAGCAGTGTAACAGGGACGGGAGGGTACACTGAAGCTTTCTTT,16,TRBJ1-1,-,-,TRBV5-1
CASSPQRDSPYEQYF,TGTGCCAGCTCACCTCAAAGGGACAGCCCCTACGAGCAGTACTTC,15,TRBJ2-7,many,TRBD1,TRBV18
CASSQPITGAYTEAFF,TGTGCCAGCAGCCAGCCTATAACAGGGGCGTACACTGAAGCTTTCTTT,16,TRBJ1-1,-,TRBD1,TRBV14
CATSRDPRLDIQYF,TGTGCCACCAGCAGAGACCCTCGGTTGGACATTCAGTACTTC,14,TRBJ2-4,-,-,TRBV15
CASRTAGTALELFF,TGTGCCAGCAGAACAGCCGGGACAGCCTTGGAGCTGTTTTTT,14,TRBJ2-2,few,TRBD1,TRBV7-9
CASSIVGTYEQYF,TGTGCCAGTAGTATAGTGGGCACCTACGAGCAGTACTTC,13,TRBJ2-7,-,-,TRBV19
CASGLVLGQITDTQYF,TGTGCTAGTGGTTTGGTACTGGGACAGATCACAGATACGCAGTATTTT,16,TRBJ2-3,-,TRBD1,TRBV12-5
CSAFPNDRMDNLNTEAFF,TGCAGTGCTTTTCCCAACGACAGGATGGATAACCTGAACACTGAAGCTTTCTTT,18,TRBJ1-1,-,-,TRBV20-1
CASSFYTGGYTF,TGTGCCAGCAGTTTTTACACAGGAGGCTACACCTTC,12,TRBJ1-2,-,-,TRBV12-3/TRBV12-4
CSTNGHSNQPQHF,TGCAGTACCAACGGACATAGCAATCAGCCCCAGCATTTT,13,TRBJ1-5,many,-,TRBV20-1
CAIGGVVSGQGITGELFF,TGTGCTATCGGGGGAGTGGTCTCGGGACAGGGGATCACCGGGGAGCTGTTTTTT,18,TRBJ2-2,few,TRBD1,TRBV7-7
CASSWDLSYEQYF,TGTGCCAGCAGCTGGGACCTCTCCTACGAGCAGTACTTC,13,TRBJ2-7,many,-,TRBV7-9
CASSHRDRHYGYTF,TGTGCCAGCAGCCACCGGGACAGGCATTATGGCTACACCTTC,14,TRBJ1-2,-,TRBD1,TRBV7-2
CSAPGKGALSSYNEQFF,TGCAGTGCACCAGGGAAGGGGGCCTTGAGCTCCTACAATGAGCAGTTCTTC,17,TRBJ2-1,-,TRBD1,TRBV20-1
CASSQGGRVSSTDTQYF,TGCGCCAGCAGCCAAGGTGGAAGGGTTTCTAGCACAGATACGCAGTATTTT,17,TRBJ2-3,-,-,TRBV4-1
CSPGGIGNQPQHF,TGCAGTCCGGGGGGGATAGGCAATCAGCCCCAGCATTTT,13,TRBJ1-5,-,-,TRBV20-1
CASSLHSGYEGYF,TGTGCCAGCAGTTTGCACTCCGGCTACGAGGGGTACTTC,13,TRBJ2-7,-,-,TRBV12-3/TRBV12-4
CASSLMGQEGTEAFF,TGCGCCAGCAGCTTGATGGGACAGGAGGGAACTGAAGCTTTCTTT,15,TRBJ1-1,-,TRBD1,TRBV5-1
CATMAPRQPGELFF,TGTGCCACCATGGCCCCCCGACAGCCCGGGGAGCTGTTTTTT,14,TRBJ2-2,-,-,TRBV24-1
CASSFAGGDYGYTF,TGTGCCAGCAGTTTTGCAGGGGGAGACTATGGCTACACCTTC,14,TRBJ1-2,-,TRBD1,TRBV12-3/TRBV12-4
CASSPAGGTELRDTQYF,TGTGCCAGCAGCCCGGCCGGGGGGACGGAGTTGCGGGATACGCAGTATTTT,17,TRBJ2-3,many,TRBD2,TRBV7-3
CASSPTPPNSGNTIYF,TGTGCCAGCTCACCAACACCCCCGAACTCTGGAAACACCATATATTTT,16,TRBJ1-3,-,-,TRBV18
CAISDGGLAANSYEQYF,TGTGCCATCAGTGACGGGGGACTAGCGGCTAACTCCTACGAGCAGTACTTC,17,TRBJ2-7,few,TRBD2,TRBV10-3
CASSQVGLAGQETQYF,TGTGCCAGCAGCCAAGTCGGACTAGCGGGTCAAGAGACCCAGTACTTC,16,TRBJ2-5,many,TRBD2,TRBV3-1